One and the same sample provided the 20 T cell receptor beta chains below, sequenced in a study of T cells in women clearing cervical HPV infection. The method was immunoSEQ multiplex PCR; TCRdb's version includes in-frame clones alone and lacks a portion of them. The table lists under 25,000 clones. The sequencing input was blood buffy coat. The receptors originated from a woman between 18 and 69 years old with a cervical HPV16 infection that either progressed to CIN3+ or cleared (not recorded which).

In regard to this clone: The CDR3 extends 3 residues past the end of the read, so its final part is completed from the germline J gene. The chain couples TRBV6-1 to TRBJ1-1; maybe TRBD1 (5 bases). The germline V and J ends were trimmed by 1 base and 2 bases, with 8 bases remaining between them. The CDR3 is made up of 14 amino acids. The germline V gene has CDR1 MNHNS and CDR2 SASEGT. Incomplete CDR3 DNA: TGTGCCAGCAGTGAAGGGGGCTCTAACACTGAA. It codes for CASSEGGSNTE. The entire CDR3 is CASSEGGSNTEAFF.

Comment on this clone: The CDR3 is cut off 3 residues early in the read; its end comes from the germline J gene. The chain links TRBV30 to TRBJ2-2; 7 bases fit TRBD1. The CDR3 runs to 16 residues. Per the germline V gene, CDR1 is GTSNPN and CDR2 is SVGIG (reference sequence). The sequenced CDR3 bases are TGTGCCTGGACGACAGGGAATGTTGCAACTAATGAAAAG. Its protein product is CAWTTGNVATNEK. The whole CDR3 reads CAWTTGNVATNEKLFF.

As concerns this clone: The sequence runs out 3 residues before the end of the CDR3; the remainder is reconstructed from the germline J gene. The chain combines TRBV10-3 with TRBJ1-2; 11 bases are a match to TRBD1. This CDR3 is 15 amino acids long. V trimming: 4 bases; J trimming: 6 bases; junction bases outside the gene matches: 7. Germline V gives CDR1 ENHRY, CDR2 SYGVKD. The CDR3: CAISARDRGTDGYTF. The sequenced part of the CDR3 DNA is TGTGCCATCAGTGCCCGGGACAGGGGGACGGATGGC.

Notes on this clone: The read ends 3 residues early relative to the CDR3; the germline J gene fills the gap. The chain employs TRBV6-2 or TRBV6-3 and TRBJ1-5; TRBD1 might be the D (5 bases). The CDR3 totals 14 residues. Germline V lookup: CDR1 MNHEY, CDR2 SVGEGT. The V and J ends lost 6 bases and 6 bases respectively, with 15 bases between them. This CDR3 is CASSTTQGPQPQHF. CDR3 DNA (partial): TGTGCCAGCAGCACAACCCAGGGTCCTCAGCCC.

Remarks on this clone: The CDR3 is cut off 3 residues early in the read; its end comes from the germline J gene. The chain combines TRBV6-2 or TRBV6-3 with TRBJ2-3; D might be TRBD1 or TRBD2, each matching 5 bases. Germline-derived CDR1 and CDR2 are MNHEY and SVGEGT. Trimming left V 2 bases short and J 4 bases short, with 19 bases between. The CDR3 extends over 17 amino acids. The sequenced CDR3 bases are TGTGCCAGCAGTTACCGGACGACAGAGGGTCATCCAGATACG. It translates to CASSYRTTEGHPDT. The entire CDR3 protein is CASSYRTTEGHPDTQYF.

As for this clone: The read terminates 3 residues ahead of where the CDR3 ends, so the germline J gene completes it. The rearrangement joins TRBV7-2 to TRBJ1-1; unclear D gene. V was trimmed by 5 bases and J by 6 bases, leaving 13 bases between them. From germline, CDR1 is SGHTA and CDR2 FQGNSA. The CDR3 has 13 amino acids. This chain's CDR3 is CASSPSGRAEAFF. The sequenced part of the CDR3 DNA is TGTGCCAGCAGCCCATCTGGTAGGGCTGAA.

A word on this clone: The read terminates 3 residues before the CDR3 end, so the remaining end is supplied by the germline J gene. V and J are TRBV18 and TRBJ2-3; 7 bases agree with TRBD1. CDR3 size: 17 residues. CDR1 and CDR2 (germline): KGHSH, LQKENI. The sequenced CDR3 bases are TGTGCCAGCTCACCTGGACAGGAACCGTATAGCAATCAGCCG. This codes for CASSPGQEPYSNQP. The full CDR3 sequence reads CASSPGQEPYSNQPQYF.

As concerns this clone: With the read ending 3 residues before the CDR3 end, the germline J gene is used to fill in that end. This chain joins TRBV6-2 or TRBV6-3 and TRBJ2-1; 8 bases line up with TRBD2. Looked up from germline, CDR1 is MNHEY and CDR2 is SVGEGT. The length of the CDR3 is 15 residues. With V trimmed by 2 bases and J by 7 bases, 7 bases remained unmatched. CDR3 amino acids: CASSYLAGGGNEQFF. CDR3 DNA, as far as it was read: TGTGCCAGCAGTTACCTAGCGGGCGGGGGGAATGAG.

With regard to this clone: The read terminates 3 residues before the CDR3 end, so the remaining end is supplied by the germline J gene. The gene calls are TRBV5-1 and TRBJ2-5; 10 bases match TRBD2. Germline V gives CDR1 SGHRS, CDR2 YFSETQ. Unmatched junction bases numbered 4, after V lost 0 bases and J lost 5 bases. The CDR3 has 15 amino acids. CDR3 residues: CASSLGAGGSETQYF. The sequenced part of the CDR3 DNA is TGCGCCAGCAGCTTGGGAGCGGGGGGGAGTGAGACC.

As concerns this clone: The DNA ends 3 residues before the CDR3 does, and the rest of the CDR3 is filled in from the germline J gene. This chain connects TRBV2 to TRBJ2-5; TRBD1 matches at 9 bases. The V gene end was trimmed by 6 bases and the J gene end by 0 bases; junction bases not matched to a gene: 8. The CDR3 totals 16 residues. Germline V gene data show CDR1 as SNHLY and CDR2 as FYNNEI. The sequenced part of the CDR3 DNA is TGTGCCAGCAGAGAACAGGGGGCCCCATACCAAGAGACC. As protein: CASREQGAPYQET. The complete CDR3 protein is CASREQGAPYQETQYF.

A remark on this clone: The sequenced fragment ends 3 residues before the CDR3 boundary, so the rest is inferred from the germline J gene. The chain employs TRBV9 and TRBJ1-5; 8 bases agree with TRBD1. In germline, CDR1 is SGDLS, CDR2 YYNGEE. The CDR3 is 15 residues long. The V gene end was trimmed by 0 bases and the J gene end by 3 bases; junction bases not matched to a gene: 2. The covered CDR3 bases are TGTGCCAGCAGCGTAGGGACAGGGTTCAATCAGCCC. This translates into CASSVGTGFNQP. In full, the CDR3 reads CASSVGTGFNQPQHF.

The DNA read from the CDR3 is TGCAGTGCTAGGGCTGCGGGTAAAGAGACC. Protein: CSARAAGKET. In full, the CDR3 reads CSARAAGKETQYF. The chain employs TRBV20-1 and TRBJ2-5, with a tentative D call TRBD2 (5 bases). Coverage ceases 3 residues before the CDR3 finishes, and the germline J gene fills in the end. V lost 3 bases to trimming and J lost 3 bases, with 11 bases between them. This CDR3 contains 13 residues. Germline CDR1 and CDR2: DFQATT and SNEGSKA (reference sequence).

As for this clone: The read ends 3 residues shy of where the CDR3 ends; the end is completed using the germline J gene. The J gene is TRBJ1-1, the V gene TRBV5-1; perhaps TRBD1 as D (5 bases). CDR1 is SGHRS, CDR2 YFSETQ, per germline. Between the trimmed V and J ends, which lost 0 bases and 4 bases, there was a span of 19 bases. The CDR3 has 17 amino acids. The sequenced CDR3 bases are TGCGCCAGCAGCTTGGCCATGGCAGGAGCGGGGGGCACTGAA. Translating it yields CASSLAMAGAGGTE. The CDR3 in its entirety is CASSLAMAGAGGTEAFF. Supplemented by reference TRBV5-1 and TRBJ1-1, the full variable domain reads KAGVTQTPRYLIKTRGQQVTLSCSPISGHRSVSWYQQTPGQGLQFLFEYFSETQRNKGNFPGRFSGRQFSNSRSEMNVSTLELGDSALYLCASSLAMAGAGGTEAFFGQGTRLTVV.

Concerning this clone: The read halts 3 residues ahead of the CDR3 end, with the missing end drawn from the germline J gene. V and J are TRBV5-4 and TRBJ2-2, with 10 bases aligning to TRBD1. V shed 4 bases, J shed 6 bases, and the junction held 9 bases outside the gene matches. The CDR3 contains 16 residues. The germline V gene has CDR1 SGHNT and CDR2 YYREEE (reference sequence). The sequenced CDR3 bases are TGTGCCAGCAGCGCTCAGACAGGGGGCATCGCCGGGGAG. Translating gives CASSAQTGGIAGE. The full CDR3 is CASSAQTGGIAGELFF.

As concerns this clone: The read comes to an end 3 residues before the CDR3 does, leaving the germline J gene to fill in the end. The rearrangement links TRBV2 to TRBJ1-4; 7 bases agree with TRBD1. Looked up from germline, CDR1 is SNHLY and CDR2 is FYNNEI. The length of the CDR3 is 15 residues. The covered CDR3 bases are TGTGCCAGCAGCGTACAGGGGCTCCCTCACTCACCA. It encodes CASSVQGLPHSP. The entire CDR3 is CASSVQGLPHSPLFF.

Note on this clone: The read terminates 3 residues before the CDR3 end, so the remaining end is supplied by the germline J gene. The chain couples TRBV5-1 to TRBJ2-2; 8 bases align to TRBD1. With V trimmed by 2 bases and J by 2 bases, 5 bases remained unmatched. The CDR3 covers 16 residues. CDR1 SGHRS and CDR2 YFSETQ come from the germline V gene. The covered CDR3 bases are TGCGCCAGCAGCTTAAGGACAGGGAAAAACACCGGGGAG. Encoded protein: CASSLRTGKNTGE. The CDR3 as a whole reads CASSLRTGKNTGELFF. The variable domain in full, completed from reference TRBV5-1 and TRBJ2-2, reads KAGVTQTPRYLIKTRGQQVTLSCSPISGHRSVSWYQQTPGQGLQFLFEYFSETQRNKGNFPGRFSGRQFSNSRSEMNVSTLELGDSALYLCASSLRTGKNTGELFFGEGSRLTVL.

Of note for this clone: Read data end 3 residues before the CDR3 end; the end is taken from the germline J gene. The V call is TRBV6-4, the J call TRBJ2-3; perhaps TRBD2 as D (5 bases). CDR1 is MRHNA, CDR2 SNTAGT, per germline. CDR3 length: 12 residues. Incomplete CDR3 DNA: TGTGCCAGCAGTGCCCCCGGGGAGACG. As protein: CASSAPGET. The entire CDR3 protein is CASSAPGETQYF.

As regards this clone: The DNA ends 3 residues before the CDR3 does, and the rest of the CDR3 is filled in from the germline J gene. This sequence joins TRBV5-1 and TRBJ1-1; possible D gene TRBD1, 6 bases. Looked up from germline, CDR1 is SGHRS and CDR2 is YFSETQ. CDR3 length equals 17 residues. With 5 bases removed from V and 0 bases from J, the gap between germline ends came to 20 bases. The sequenced part of the CDR3 DNA is TGCGCCAGCAGGGAGATGGGACATGTGGGCATGAACACTGAA. Translation gives CASREMGHVGMNTE. The CDR3, in full, reads CASREMGHVGMNTEAFF.

The CDR3 region is CASNYGVGQPQHF. CDR3 DNA, as far as it was read: TGTGCCAGTAATTACGGGGTAGGACAGCCC. This chain joins TRBV19 and TRBJ1-5; no clear D. Coverage ceases 3 residues before the CDR3 finishes, and the germline J gene fills in the end. The V gene's germline CDR1 is LNHDA and CDR2 SQIVND (reference sequence). The CDR3 runs 13 residues. Trimming took 7 bases from V and 7 from J, leaving 14 bases between them.

About this clone itself: The read halts 3 residues ahead of the CDR3 end, with the missing end drawn from the germline J gene. The chain has TRBV19 and TRBJ2-2; TRBD1 matches 11 bases. The CDR3 runs to 20 residues. Germline V lookup: CDR1 LNHDA, CDR2 SQIVND (reference sequence). The CDR3 region is CASSISRTGGLTATNEKLFF. CDR3 DNA, as far as it was read: TGTGCCAGTAGTATTTCCCGGACAGGGGGCCTTACAGCAACTAATGAAAAG.